The rows below give T cell receptor beta chains drawn from one sample of a study of T cell changes during pregnancy in multiple sclerosis. Libraries were prepared by immunoSEQ multiplex PCR; TCRdb keeps only in-frame clonotypes and omits some of them. Of approximately 38,000 clones in the sample, 90% to 95% were seen once. This specimen consisted of CD8+ T cells from peripheral blood mononuclear cells, obtained in the second trimester of pregnancy. These receptors were taken from a female donor with multiple sclerosis, enrolled in a pregnancy study. The CDR3 runs from the conserved cysteine through the conserved F or W. Each record gives: clone size, D gene, V gene, J gene, CDR3 protein, CDR3 DNA. D genes are given only for firm matches. Some rows mark clone size as missing; the rest say once, few, many or name a class of expanded clone.

NA,TRBD2,TRBV19,TRBJ2-1,CASSIDLSATSVTRSYNEQFF,TGTGCCAGTAGTATAGATCTCTCGGCGACTAGCGTGACCCGCTCCTACAATGAGCAGTTCTTC
NA,TRBD2,TRBV5-1,TRBJ2-2,CASSSGTSGTGELFF,TGCGCCAGCAGCTCGGGGACTAGCGGTACCGGGGAGCTGTTTTTT
medium-sized,NA,TRBV6-5,TRBJ1-6,CASRQGSKGSPLHF,TGTGCCAGCAGGCAGGGAAGTAAGGGATCACCCCTCCACTTT
medium-sized,TRBD2,TRBV19,TRBJ2-5,CASSWTSGRETQYF,TGTGCCAGTAGTTGGACTAGCGGGAGAGAGACCCAGTACTTC
NA,NA,TRBV19,TRBJ2-1,CASSIVSSLLYNEQFF,TGTGCCAGTAGTATCGTTAGTTCGCTGCTGTACAATGAGCAGTTCTTC
NA,TRBD1,TRBV7-8,TRBJ1-1,CASSFGTATAEAFF,TGTGCCAGCAGCTTTGGGACAGCGACAGCTGAAGCTTTCTTT
NA,TRBD2,TRBV7-8,TRBJ2-1,CASSSKREGLNEQFF,TGTGCCAGCAGCTCTAAGCGGGAGGGCTTAAATGAGCAGTTCTTC
NA,NA,TRBV6-6,TRBJ1-1,CASSYSVAMTEAFF,TGTGCCAGCAGTTACTCGGTCGCTATGACTGAAGCTTTCTTT
NA,TRBD2,TRBV28,TRBJ2-1,CASSLPSHPSGRVWNEQFF,TGTGCCAGCAGTTTACCCAGTCACCCTAGCGGGAGGGTGTGGAATGAGCAGTTCTTC
NA,TRBD1,TRBV5-1,TRBJ2-3,CASSLAEWTGRDTQYF,TGCGCCAGCAGCTTGGCCGAATGGACAGGGAGAGATACGCAGTATTTT
NA,TRBD1,TRBV13,TRBJ2-7,CASSSGTGSSYEQYF,TGTGCCAGCAGCTCGGGGACAGGAAGCTCCTACGAGCAGTACTTC
NA,NA,TRBV5-6,TRBJ1-6,CASSFQGPSFNSPLHF,TGTGCCAGCAGCTTTCAGGGGCCATCATTTAATTCACCCCTCCACTTT
NA,NA,TRBV4-3,TRBJ2-2,CASSQASSGTGELFF,TGCGCCAGCAGCCAAGCGTCTAGTGGCACCGGGGAGCTGTTTTTT
NA,NA,TRBV5-8,TRBJ2-7,CASSLPTALREQYF,TGTGCCAGCAGCTTGCCCACTGCACTACGAGAGCAGTACTTC
NA,NA,TRBV10-2,TRBJ2-7,CASSESTGTHPYEQYF,TGCGCCAGCAGTGAGTCGACAGGGACTCATCCCTACGAGCAGTACTTC
NA,TRBD2,TRBV9,TRBJ2-1,CASSVGQREVNEQFF,TGTGCCAGCAGCGTAGGTCAGCGGGAGGTTAATGAGCAGTTCTTC
NA,TRBD2,TRBV19,TRBJ2-7,CASSIGAGRVYEQYF,TGTGCCAGTAGTATTGGGGCTGGGAGGGTCTACGAGCAGTACTTC
NA,TRBD1,TRBV5-1,TRBJ2-5,CASSLVGTGDQETQYF,TGCGCCAGCAGCCTCGTCGGGACAGGGGATCAAGAGACCCAGTACTTC
NA,TRBD1,TRBV6-5,TRBJ2-5,CASSYSAGGKTQYF,TGTGCCAGCAGTTACTCCGCAGGGGGCAAGACCCAGTACTTC
NA,NA,TRBV6-1,TRBJ1-2,CASSEVSVGGYTF,TGTGCCAGCAGTGAAGTCAGCGTCGGGGGCTACACCTTC
NA,TRBD2,TRBV9,TRBJ2-1,CASTVTSGGAYEQFF,TGTGCCAGCACCGTTACTAGCGGGGGGGCGTATGAGCAGTTCTTC
NA,NA,TRBV28,TRBJ1-5,CASSAGGVASSNQPQHF,TGTGCCAGCAGTGCTGGGGGGGTCGCGTCTAGCAATCAGCCCCAGCATTTT
once,NA,TRBV29-1,TRBJ2-7,CSVELADYEQYF,TGCAGCGTTGAACTGGCAGACTACGAGCAGTACTTC
NA,TRBD2,TRBV5-5,TRBJ2-1,CASSITSGVYNEQFF,TGTGCCAGCAGCATAACTAGCGGGGTATACAATGAGCAGTTCTTC
NA,TRBD2,TRBV13,TRBJ2-3,CASSGASGGRTDTQYF,TGTGCCAGCAGCGGGGCAAGCGGGGGCCGCACAGATACGCAGTATTTT
NA,TRBD1,TRBV2,TRBJ2-1,CASSQDRGIYNEQFF,TGTGCCAGCAGCCAGGACAGGGGCATCTACAATGAGCAGTTCTTC
NA,NA,TRBV30,TRBJ2-7,CAWSDWGVAEQYF,TGTGCCTGGAGTGACTGGGGGGTGGCCGAGCAGTACTTC
NA,TRBD1,TRBV19,TRBJ1-5,CASSIGYRGVGQPQHF,TGTGCCAGTAGTATCGGGTACAGGGGAGTCGGTCAGCCCCAGCATTTT
once,TRBD2,TRBV5-4,TRBJ2-7,CASSIGTSGSYEQYF,TGTGCCAGCAGCATCGGGACTAGCGGCTCCTACGAGCAGTACTTC
NA,TRBD2,TRBV4-3,TRBJ2-1,CASSQVAAASGYNEQFF,TGCGCCAGCAGCCAAGTCGCAGCGGCTAGCGGCTACAATGAGCAGTTCTTC
NA,NA,TRBV9,TRBJ2-7,CASSARGTYEQYF,TGTGCCAGCAGCGCACGGGGTACCTACGAGCAGTACTTC
once,NA,TRBV19,TRBJ1-5,CASSPAGISNQPQHF,TGTGCCAGTAGTCCTGCAGGGATCAGCAATCAGCCCCAGCATTTT
once,NA,TRBV11-2,TRBJ2-1,CASSSWTKYNEQFF,TGTGCCAGCAGCTCCTGGACTAAGTACAATGAGCAGTTCTTC
NA,TRBD2,TRBV19,TRBJ2-5,CASSVWGLAVQETQYF,TGTGCCAGTAGTGTCTGGGGACTAGCGGTCCAAGAGACCCAGTACTTC
NA,TRBD1,TRBV7-6,TRBJ2-7,CASSLAPGTVSYEQYF,TGTGCCAGCAGCTTAGCTCCCGGGACAGTCTCCTACGAGCAGTACTTC
NA,NA,TRBV27,TRBJ2-1,CASSLSGGNEQFF,TGTGCCAGCAGTTTATCGGGGGGAAATGAGCAGTTCTTC
NA,TRBD1,TRBV4-2,TRBJ1-5,CASSQGAKWGQGPNSNQPQHF,TGTGCCAGCAGCCAGGGGGCAAAATGGGGACAGGGGCCCAATAGCAATCAGCCCCAGCATTTT
NA,TRBD2,TRBV10-3,TRBJ2-7,CAISESTSGGYEQYF,TGTGCCATCAGTGAGTCGACTAGCGGGGGCTACGAGCAGTACTTC
NA,NA,TRBV19,TRBJ2-7,CASSMKDSGPYEQYF,TGTGCCAGTAGTATGAAGGACTCGGGCCCCTACGAGCAGTACTTC
NA,TRBD2,TRBV19,TRBJ2-7,CASSIAGGLLNEQYF,TGTGCCAGTAGTATAGCGGGGGGGCTATTAAACGAGCAGTACTTC
NA,TRBD1,TRBV4-3,TRBJ1-2,CASSQDLAGGVYGYTF,TGCGCCAGCAGCCAAGATCTCGCAGGGGGCGTCTATGGCTACACCTTC
NA,NA,TRBV10-2,TRBJ1-2,CASTNDIRVGGYTF,TGCGCCAGCACAAACGATATCAGGGTTGGGGGCTACACCTTC
NA,NA,TRBV27,TRBJ1-1,CASSLWESGFEAFF,TGTGCCAGCAGTTTATGGGAGTCCGGATTCGAAGCTTTCTTT
NA,NA,TRBV6-1,TRBJ2-3,CASAGGMEVDTQYF,TGTGCCAGCGCTGGGGGGATGGAGGTAGATACGCAGTATTTT
NA,NA,TRBV19,TRBJ1-4,CASSMEGSFPTNEKLFF,TGTGCCAGTAGTATGGAGGGCAGTTTCCCAACTAATGAAAAACTGTTTTTT
NA,NA,TRBV4-3,TRBJ1-4,CASSQNTGYNEKLFF,TGCGCCAGCAGCCAAAATACAGGGTATAATGAAAAACTGTTTTTT
NA,NA,TRBV7-6,TRBJ1-1,CASSLVREWPEKAFF,TGTGCCAGCAGCTTAGTTCGGGAGTGGCCGGAAAAAGCTTTCTTT
NA,TRBD2,TRBV7-9,TRBJ2-1,CASSTSESSYNEQFF,TGTGCCAGCAGCACTAGCGAGAGCTCCTACAATGAGCAGTTCTTC
NA,NA,TRBV11-2,TRBJ2-3,CASSLGWAGSTDTQYF,TGTGCCAGCAGCTTGGGGTGGGCAGGGAGCACAGATACGCAGTATTTT
NA,TRBD1,TRBV29-1,TRBJ2-2,CSASRTGTAGELFF,TGCAGCGCCTCCCGGACAGGGACCGCCGGGGAGCTGTTTTTT
NA,TRBD2,TRBV27,TRBJ2-7,CASSLSPGGGNEQYF,TGTGCCAGCAGTTTATCGCCGGGAGGGGGGAACGAGCAGTACTTC
NA,TRBD1,TRBV5-6,TRBJ1-2,CASSFRGTVVYGYTF,TGTGCCAGCAGCTTTAGAGGGACAGTCGTCTATGGCTACACCTTC
NA,NA,TRBV10-1,TRBJ2-7,CASSELLDNEQYF,TGCGCCAGCAGTGAGTTACTAGACAACGAGCAGTACTTC
NA,NA,TRBV9,TRBJ2-1,CASSVGTFNEQFF,TGTGCCAGCAGCGTTGGGACTTTCAATGAGCAGTTCTTC
NA,NA,TRBV7-6,TRBJ1-2,CASSFCSCQPWEGYTF,TGTGCCAGCAGCTTTTGCTCCTGTCAACCTTGGGAGGGCTACACCTTC